The 19 T cell receptor beta chains below were found in one sample sequenced in a study of T cells after yellow fever vaccination. TCRdb re-analysed the 5' RACE reads in MiXCR, keeping a single row per CDR3 protein. The sample includes 400,000 to 650,000 distinct CDR3 sequences, 21% of them seen just once. The material was PBMCs, obtained approximately 22 days after the first yellow fever vaccination. These receptors were obtained from a man between 18 and 35 years old who received the YFV17D yellow fever vaccine.

The chain combines TRBV7-2 with TRBJ2-3; 10 bases align to TRBD2. CDR1 and CDR2 (germline): SGHTA, FQGNSA. The CDR3 extends over 15 amino acids. J was trimmed by 5 bases and V by 6 bases; bases with no gene match: 8. This chain's CDR3 is CASSKRASGGDTQYF. CDR3 DNA sequence: TGTGCCAGCAGTAAGAGGGCTAGCGGGGGAGATACGCAGTATTTT.

The J gene is TRBJ2-7, the V gene TRBV12-3 or TRBV12-4; D possibly uses TRBD1 or TRBD2 (5 bases each). The ends were cut back, 6 bases at V and 6 bases at J, with 15 bases in the middle. The CDR3 loop spans 13 amino acids. The CDR3 region is CASSPTRQSEQYF. The CDR3 DNA sequence: TGTGCCAGCAGCCCTACTAGACAGAGCGAGCAGTACTTC.

The genes are TRBV29-1 and TRBJ1-4; 8 nucleotides align to TRBD1. This CDR3 has 14 residues. V was pared by 7 bases and J by 2 bases, with 6 bases of the junction left unmatched. The germline V gene has CDR1 SQVTM and CDR2 ANQGSEA. CDR3 amino acids: CSASRTGTNEKLFF. The CDR3 DNA sequence: TGCAGCGCGTCAAGGACAGGGACTAATGAAAAACTGTTTTTT.

This clonotype has only a few counts. The J gene is TRBJ2-5, the V gene TRBV11-2; 11 positions match TRBD2. The germline CDR1 and CDR2 sequences are SGHAT and FQNNGV. This CDR3 contains 16 residues. Trimming removed 1 base from V and 2 bases from J; junction bases left unmatched: 3. In DNA, the CDR3 is TGTGCCAGCAGCTTAGTCCGACTAGCGGGGCAAGAGACCCAGTACTTC. Residues: CASSLVRLAGQETQYF.

This clonotype was counted between two and nine times. The genes are TRBV6-2 or TRBV6-3 and TRBJ2-4, with a weak D call TRBD1 (5 bases). In germline, CDR1 is MNHEY, CDR2 SVGEGT. The CDR3 is 15 residues long. V lost 6 bases to trimming and J lost 1 base, with 13 bases between them. The chain's CDR3 is CASRRRAGAKNIQYF. The CDR3 DNA reads TGTGCCAGCAGACGTCGAGCAGGGGCCAAAAACATTCAGTACTTC.

The sample holds a few counts of this clonotype. The chain combines TRBV5-1 with TRBJ1-2; maybe TRBD1 (5 bases). Germline V gene data show CDR1 as SGHRS and CDR2 as YFSETQ. This CDR3 is built from 15 residues. V lost 1 base and J lost 8, with 18 bases in between. The CDR3 loop is CASSLLDTAPGGYTF. The DNA for the CDR3 is TGCGCCAGCAGCTTGCTGGACACCGCACCCGGAGGCTACACCTTC.

This chain connects TRBV29-1 to TRBJ1-1, with 7 bases identical to TRBD1. V dropped 2 bases and J dropped 5; count of bases not matched to a gene: 8. CDR3 length: 14 residues. CDR1 SQVTM and CDR2 ANQGSEA come from the germline V gene. The CDR3 nucleotides read TGCAGCGTTGAAAACCTGGACAGGAGGACTGAAGCTTTCTTT. It translates to CSVENLDRRTEAFF.

The V and J genes are TRBV15 and TRBJ1-5, with 8 bases matching TRBD1. This CDR3 contains 14 residues. Per the germline V gene, CDR1 is LNHNV and CDR2 is YYDKDF (reference sequence). The trim removed 9 bases at V and 3 bases at J, leaving 7 bases unmatched. The CDR3 protein is CATKDRGFNQPQHF. Here the CDR3 DNA reads TGTGCCACTAAAGACAGGGGATTCAATCAGCCCCAGCATTTT.

The V and J genes are TRBV5-1 and TRBJ2-5; D might be TRBD1 or TRBD2, each matching 6 bases. The germline V gene has CDR1 SGHRS and CDR2 YFSETQ. The CDR3 is 15 residues long. Trimming cost V 0 bases and J 5 bases, with 14 bases left between them. CDR3 DNA sequence: TGCGCCAGCAGCTTGGATCCGGGGGCCATGGAGACCCAGTACTTC. Protein sequence: CASSLDPGAMETQYF.

The rearrangement uses TRBV6-9 and TRBJ2-7; D is ambiguous. This CDR3 is 15 amino acids long. From germline, CDR1 is MNHGY and CDR2 SVAAGI. V shed 10 bases and J shed 4 bases, with 23 bases lying between them. CDR3 protein: CATDKPYFSFYEQYV. As DNA, the CDR3 is TGTGCCACTGACAAACCCTATTTCTCCTTTTACGAGCAGTACGTC.

The chain joins TRBV27 to TRBJ2-5; D tentatively fits TRBD1 or TRBD2 (6 bases each). Deletions cut 4 bases from V and 4 bases from J, with 16 bases between. The germline V gene has CDR1 MNHEY and CDR2 SMNVEV (reference sequence). This CDR3 spans 15 amino acids. As DNA, the CDR3 is TGTGCCAGCAGTTGGTCCCAAGGGGGGCGAGAGACCCAGTACTTC. This gives the protein CASSWSQGGRETQYF.

This sequence joins TRBV19 and TRBJ1-1; D is uncertain. The V gene lost 4 bases and the J gene lost 0 bases, with 6 bases spanning the gap. Germline CDR1 LNHDA, CDR2 SQIVND (reference sequence). The CDR3 has 13 amino acids. Here the CDR3 DNA reads TGTGCCAGTAGTAAATCGCTGAACACTGAAGCTTTCTTT. It yields the protein CASSKSLNTEAFF.

This clonotype has a handful of counts. The chain has TRBV6-1 and TRBJ1-1, with D uncertain. CDR1 and CDR2 (germline): MNHNS, SASEGT. The length of the CDR3 is 14 residues. Deletions cut 1 base from V and 7 bases from J, with 13 bases between. CDR3 region: CASSEGGSLFEAFF. The CDR3 DNA reads TGTGCCAGCAGTGAAGGAGGCAGCCTTTTTGAAGCTTTCTTT.

The J gene is TRBJ2-4, the V gene TRBV7-3; the D gene is possibly TRBD1 (6 bases). Germline V gives CDR1 SGHTA, CDR2 FQGTGA. The CDR3 consists of 12 residues. V lost 6 bases and J 15 bases, leaving 18 bases between the germline ends. For the CDR3, the DNA is TGTGCCAGCAGGGATCGGACAGCGAACCCGTACTTC. Protein product: CASRDRTANPYF.

This clonotype was recorded a few times. The V and J genes are TRBV7-6 and TRBJ2-5; D is uncertain. Trimming took 6 bases from V and 1 from J, leaving 12 bases between them. The CDR3 sequence is 14 residues long. Germline loops: CDR1 SGHVS, CDR2 FNYEAQ. In DNA, the CDR3 is TGTGCCAGCAGGGAACCAGGATTCCAAGAGACCCAGTACTTC. Residues: CASREPGFQETQYF.

V gene TRBV29-1 combines with J gene TRBJ2-3; D unresolved. Germline CDR1 SQVTM, CDR2 ANQGSEA. The CDR3 loop spans 16 amino acids. The V gene lost 6 bases and the J gene lost 4 bases, with 23 bases spanning the gap. The DNA for the CDR3 is TGCAGCGTACCCGATCTAGTTGCTATCGGTGCAGATACGCAGTATTTT. The encoded protein is CSVPDLVAIGADTQYF.

The chain uses TRBV10-3 and TRBJ2-2; no clear D. Between the trimmed V and J ends, which lost 4 bases and 2 bases, there was a span of 8 bases. CDR3 size: 14 residues. Germline-derived CDR1 and CDR2 are ENHRY and SYGVKD. For the CDR3, the DNA is TGTGCCATCAGTGGGCGACACAACACCGGGGAGCTGTTTTTT. Amino acids: CAISGRHNTGELFF.

The chain carries TRBV4-3 and TRBJ2-1, with 7 positions matching TRBD1. Trimming cost V 3 bases and J 1 base; bases outside gene matches: 3. Germline loops: CDR1 LGHNA, CDR2 YSLEER. CDR3 length: 15 amino acids. This CDR3 is CASSHGTASYNEQFF. The DNA for the CDR3 is TGCGCCAGCAGCCATGGGACAGCGTCCTACAATGAGCAGTTCTTC.

This clonotype was detected many times. The V and J genes are TRBV10-3 and TRBJ2-3; TRBD2 matches at 8 bases. Looked up from germline, CDR1 is ENHRY and CDR2 is SYGVKD. This CDR3 has 16 amino acids. Trimming removed 3 bases from V and 7 bases from J; junction bases left unmatched: 12. CDR3 in amino acids: CAISEPQRGLRNTQYF. For the CDR3, the DNA is TGTGCCATCAGTGAACCCCAGCGGGGGCTCCGAAATACGCAGTATTTT.